The rows below give T cell receptor beta chains drawn from one sample of a study of human T cells and chemical hapten exposure. TCRdb called the 5' RACE reads again in MiXCR, with one record for every CDR3 protein. Among around 140,000 distinct CDR3 sequences listed, 3.5% to 5% were seen once. The receptors were gathered from a female donor in good health. CDR3s include the opening cysteine and the closing phenylalanine or tryptophan. Each record gives: CDR3 DNA, CDR3 protein, clone size, V gene, D gene, J gene. The D gene is left open where the match is weak. Clone size is shown for a subset of rows, as once, few, many or a class of expanded clone.

cdr3_nt: TGTGCCAGCAGCTTAGAAAACAGGGGGCGTGGAGGCTACACCTTC
cdr3_aa: CASSLENRGRGGYTF
clone_size: many
v_call: TRBV7-2
d_call: TRBD1
j_call: TRBJ1-2

cdr3_nt: TGCGCCAGCAGCCAAGGGGCACAGGGGCGATTCACTGGAAACACCATATATTTT
cdr3_aa: CASSQGAQGRFTGNTIYF
clone_size: many
v_call: TRBV4-3
d_call: TRBD1
j_call: TRBJ1-3

cdr3_nt: TGTGCCAGCAGCTTGGGACCTAAGTTCTACGAGCAGTACTTC
cdr3_aa: CASSLGPKFYEQYF
clone_size: many
v_call: TRBV7-2
d_call: NA
j_call: TRBJ2-7

cdr3_nt: TGTGCCAGCAGCTTGGGACAGGAAGCCGAAGCTTTCTTT
cdr3_aa: CASSLGQEAEAFF
clone_size: many
v_call: TRBV7-8
d_call: TRBD1
j_call: TRBJ1-1

cdr3_nt: TGTGCCAGCAGTGACGGGGGGTCGAGTGAAAAACTGTTTTTT
cdr3_aa: CASSDGGSSEKLFF
clone_size: many
v_call: TRBV2
d_call: NA
j_call: TRBJ1-4

cdr3_nt: TGTGCCAGCAGCGGGACCGGGACTGCACGGTATAGCAATCAGCCCCAGCATTTT
cdr3_aa: CASSGTGTARYSNQPQHF
clone_size: few
v_call: TRBV3-1
d_call: NA
j_call: TRBJ1-5

cdr3_nt: TGCGCCAGCAGCCCGGGAGGGCAGTCCTACAATGAGCAGTTCTTC
cdr3_aa: CASSPGGQSYNEQFF
clone_size: NA
v_call: TRBV5-1
d_call: TRBD2
j_call: TRBJ2-1

cdr3_nt: TGCGCCAGCAGCTTGGACAGGGGCAGCGGGGAGCTGTTTTTT
cdr3_aa: CASSLDRGSGELFF
clone_size: many
v_call: TRBV5-1
d_call: TRBD1
j_call: TRBJ2-2

cdr3_nt: TGCAGTGCTAGGCTCCTAGCGGGGGGGCTTGCGCAGTATTTT
cdr3_aa: CSARLLAGGLAQYF
clone_size: many
v_call: TRBV20-1
d_call: TRBD2
j_call: TRBJ2-3

cdr3_nt: TGCGCCAGCAGCCAAGATCGCCAGCGAAGCTATGGCTACACCTTC
cdr3_aa: CASSQDRQRSYGYTF
clone_size: NA
v_call: TRBV4-3
d_call: NA
j_call: TRBJ1-2

cdr3_nt: TGTGCCATCAGTGAATCCTTTTTCGGGGGTGCAGTTACCTACGAGCAGTACTTC
cdr3_aa: CAISESFFGGAVTYEQYF
clone_size: many
v_call: TRBV10-3
d_call: NA
j_call: TRBJ2-7

cdr3_nt: TGTGCCAGCAGTTACTCTACGGTTAGTGAAGCTTTCTTT
cdr3_aa: CASSYSTVSEAFF
clone_size: many
v_call: TRBV6-5
d_call: NA
j_call: TRBJ1-1

cdr3_nt: TGTGCCAGCAGCCCCCTATCGACAGGGGTAGAGACTGAAGCTTTCTTT
cdr3_aa: CASSPLSTGVETEAFF
clone_size: many
v_call: TRBV9
d_call: TRBD1
j_call: TRBJ1-1

cdr3_nt: TGTGCCATCAGTGACCCCGTACAGGGGGCTTGGGCTTTCTTT
cdr3_aa: CAISDPVQGAWAFF
clone_size: many
v_call: TRBV10-3
d_call: TRBD1
j_call: TRBJ1-1